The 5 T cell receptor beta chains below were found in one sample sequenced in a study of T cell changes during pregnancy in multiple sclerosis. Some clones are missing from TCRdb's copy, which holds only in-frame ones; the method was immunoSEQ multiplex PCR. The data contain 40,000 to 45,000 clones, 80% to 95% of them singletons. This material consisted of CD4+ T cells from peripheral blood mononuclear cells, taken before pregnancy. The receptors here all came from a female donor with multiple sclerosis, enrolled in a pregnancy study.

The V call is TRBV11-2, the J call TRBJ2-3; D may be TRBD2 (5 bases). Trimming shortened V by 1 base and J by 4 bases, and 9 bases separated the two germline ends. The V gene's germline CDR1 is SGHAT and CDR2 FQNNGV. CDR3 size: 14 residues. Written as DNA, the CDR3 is TGTGCCAGCAGCTTAGGAGTAGCGTCAGATACGCAGTATTTT. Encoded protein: CASSLGVASDTQYF.

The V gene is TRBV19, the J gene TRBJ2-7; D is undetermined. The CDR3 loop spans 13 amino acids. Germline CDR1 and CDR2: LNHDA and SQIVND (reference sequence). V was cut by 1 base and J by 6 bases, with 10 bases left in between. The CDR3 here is CASSIGRLSEQYF. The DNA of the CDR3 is TGTGCCAGTAGTATAGGTCGACTTTCCGAGCAGTACTTC.

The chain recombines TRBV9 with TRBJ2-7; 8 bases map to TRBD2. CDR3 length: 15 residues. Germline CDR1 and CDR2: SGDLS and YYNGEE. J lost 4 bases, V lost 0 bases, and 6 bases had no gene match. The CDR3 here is CASSVGGSGKYEQYF. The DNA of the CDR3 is TGTGCCAGCAGCGTAGGGGGTAGCGGGAAGTACGAGCAGTACTTC. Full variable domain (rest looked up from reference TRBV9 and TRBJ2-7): DSGVTQTPKHLITATGQRVTLRCSPRSGDLSVYWYQQSLDQGLQFLIQYYNGEERAKGNILERFSAQQFPDLHSELNLSSLELGDSALYFCASSVGGSGKYEQYFGPGTRLTVT.

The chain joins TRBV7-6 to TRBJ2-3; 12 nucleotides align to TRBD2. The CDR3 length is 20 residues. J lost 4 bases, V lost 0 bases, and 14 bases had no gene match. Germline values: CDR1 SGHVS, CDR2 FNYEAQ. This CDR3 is CASSLAARFSSGRAPDTQYF. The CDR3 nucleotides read TGTGCCAGCAGCTTAGCGGCCAGATTCTCTAGCGGGAGGGCCCCAGATACGCAGTATTTT. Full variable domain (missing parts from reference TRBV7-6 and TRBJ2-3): GAGVSQSPRYKVTKRGQDVALRCDPISGHVSLYWYRQALGQGPEFLTYFNYEAQQDKSGLPNDRFSAERPEGSISTLTIQRTEQRDSAMYRCASSLAARFSSGRAPDTQYFGPGTRLTVL.

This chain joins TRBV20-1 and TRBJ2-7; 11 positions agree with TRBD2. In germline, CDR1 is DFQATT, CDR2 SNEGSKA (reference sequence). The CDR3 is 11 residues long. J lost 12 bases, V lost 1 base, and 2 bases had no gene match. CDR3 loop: CSARGLAGGYF. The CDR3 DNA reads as TGCAGTGCTAGAGGGCTAGCGGGGGGGTACTTC.